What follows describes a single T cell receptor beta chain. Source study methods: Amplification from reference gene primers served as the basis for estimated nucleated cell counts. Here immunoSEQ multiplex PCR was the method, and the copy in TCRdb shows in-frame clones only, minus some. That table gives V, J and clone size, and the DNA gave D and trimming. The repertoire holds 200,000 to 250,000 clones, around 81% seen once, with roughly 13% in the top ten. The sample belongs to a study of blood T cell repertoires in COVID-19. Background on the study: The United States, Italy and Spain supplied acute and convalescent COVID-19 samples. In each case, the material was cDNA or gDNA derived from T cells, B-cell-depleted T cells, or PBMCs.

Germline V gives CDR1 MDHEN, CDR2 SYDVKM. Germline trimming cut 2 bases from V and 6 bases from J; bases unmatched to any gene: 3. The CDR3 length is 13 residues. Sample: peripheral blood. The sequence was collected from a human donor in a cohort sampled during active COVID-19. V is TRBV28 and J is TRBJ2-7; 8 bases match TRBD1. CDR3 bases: TGTGCCAGCAGTTTACGGACAGGGTCCGAGCAGTACTTC. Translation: CASSLRTGSEQYF.